Listed below are T cell receptor beta chains from one sample, sequenced in a study of T cell responses to AZD1222 COVID-19 vaccine. TCRdb's copy holds only in-frame clones and misses some; the assay was immunoSEQ multiplex PCR. The sample contains about 90,000 clones, approximately 85% of which appear only once. Sequences were derived from peripheral blood, sampled on day 0 of AZD1222 vaccination. These receptors were collected from an adult in good health. CDR3s include the opening cysteine and the closing phenylalanine or tryptophan. D genes are given only for firm matches. Not all rows give a size; the values are once, few, many and, for expanded clones, a class.

d_gene: NA; abundance: once; j_gene: TRBJ2-1; v_gene: TRBV24-1; CDR3aa: CATSFGEAYNEQFF; CDR3nt: TGTGCCACCAGTTTTGGGGAGGCCTACAATGAGCAGTTCTTC
d_gene: NA; abundance: NA; j_gene: TRBJ2-5; v_gene: TRBV11-2; CDR3aa: CASSRDRQQETQYF; CDR3nt: TGTGCCAGCAGCCGTGATCGGCAGCAAGAGACCCAGTACTTC
d_gene: NA; abundance: NA; j_gene: TRBJ2-1; v_gene: TRBV12-3/TRBV12-4; CDR3aa: CASSQGAYNEQFF; CDR3nt: TGTGCCAGCAGTCAAGGGGCTTACAATGAGCAGTTCTTC
d_gene: NA; abundance: NA; j_gene: TRBJ1-1; v_gene: TRBV27; CDR3aa: CASSLRQTNTEAFF; CDR3nt: TGTGCCAGCAGTTTGCGGCAGACGAACACTGAAGCTTTCTTT
d_gene: NA; abundance: NA; j_gene: TRBJ2-2; v_gene: TRBV7-8; CDR3aa: CASSPRTVANTGELFF; CDR3nt: TGTGCCAGCAGCCCTCGGACGGTCGCGAACACCGGGGAGCTGTTTTTT
d_gene: TRBD2; abundance: NA; j_gene: TRBJ2-3; v_gene: TRBV3-1/TRBV3-2; CDR3aa: CASSSLQGAGVRTDTQYF; CDR3nt: TGTGCCAGCAGCTCACTTCAGGGAGCGGGAGTCAGGACAGATACGCAGTATTTT
d_gene: NA; abundance: NA; j_gene: TRBJ2-7; v_gene: TRBV27; CDR3aa: CASSPQTAYEQYF; CDR3nt: TGTGCCAGCAGTCCTCAGACGGCTTACGAGCAGTACTTC
d_gene: TRBD1; abundance: NA; j_gene: TRBJ2-2; v_gene: TRBV29-1; CDR3aa: CSVRRDRDTGELFF; CDR3nt: TGCAGCGTTCGCCGGGACAGGGACACCGGGGAGCTGTTTTTT
d_gene: NA; abundance: NA; j_gene: TRBJ1-2; v_gene: TRBV14; CDR3aa: CASSQDQRNGYTF; CDR3nt: TGTGCCAGCAGCCAAGATCAGAGAAATGGCTACACCTTC
d_gene: NA; abundance: NA; j_gene: TRBJ2-3; v_gene: TRBV11-2; CDR3aa: CASSLGTPRDTQYF; CDR3nt: TGTGCCAGCAGCCTCGGGACTCCCAGGGATACGCAGTATTTT
d_gene: NA; abundance: once; j_gene: TRBJ1-1; v_gene: TRBV29-1; CDR3aa: CSVGEQGNTEAFF; CDR3nt: TGCAGCGTTGGGGAACAAGGGAACACTGAAGCTTTCTTT
d_gene: TRBD1; abundance: NA; j_gene: TRBJ2-7; v_gene: TRBV6-5; CDR3aa: CASSYSGTGLYEQYF; CDR3nt: TGTGCCAGCAGTTACTCAGGGACAGGGCTCTACGAGCAGTACTTC
d_gene: TRBD1; abundance: NA; j_gene: TRBJ1-5; v_gene: TRBV7-2; CDR3aa: CASSPAGQVFEPQHF; CDR3nt: TGTGCCAGCAGCCCGGCAGGACAGGTTTTTGAGCCCCAGCATTTT
d_gene: TRBD1; abundance: NA; j_gene: TRBJ2-4; v_gene: TRBV6-5; CDR3aa: CASSYSTGGGNIQYF; CDR3nt: TGTGCCAGCAGTTACTCGACAGGGGGTGGAAACATTCAGTACTTC
d_gene: TRBD2; abundance: NA; j_gene: TRBJ2-7; v_gene: TRBV4-2; CDR3aa: CASSHSSGSTDEQYF; CDR3nt: TGTGCCAGCAGCCATTCTAGCGGGAGTACCGACGAGCAGTACTTC
d_gene: NA; abundance: once; j_gene: TRBJ1-5; v_gene: TRBV12-3/TRBV12-4; CDR3aa: CASSFRGVQPQHF; CDR3nt: TGTGCCAGCAGTTTTCGGGGTGTCCAGCCCCAGCATTTT
d_gene: TRBD2; abundance: NA; j_gene: TRBJ2-1; v_gene: TRBV11-3; CDR3aa: CASSLDRPSGHNEQFF; CDR3nt: TGTGCCAGCAGCTTAGATCGTCCTAGCGGCCACAATGAGCAGTTCTTC
d_gene: TRBD1; abundance: NA; j_gene: TRBJ1-5; v_gene: TRBV24-1; CDR3aa: CATSDSDRGYNQPQHF; CDR3nt: TGTGCCACCAGTGATTCTGACAGGGGGTACAATCAGCCCCAGCATTTT
d_gene: NA; abundance: NA; j_gene: TRBJ1-1; v_gene: TRBV19; CDR3aa: CASSVSAHRNTEAFF; CDR3nt: TGTGCCAGTAGTGTAAGCGCCCACAGGAACACTGAAGCTTTCTTT
d_gene: NA; abundance: NA; j_gene: TRBJ1-4; v_gene: TRBV6-5; CDR3aa: CASSRGWTNEKLFF; CDR3nt: TGTGCCAGCAGCCGCGGGTGGACTAATGAAAAACTGTTTTTT
d_gene: NA; abundance: NA; j_gene: TRBJ2-7; v_gene: TRBV29-1; CDR3aa: CTPTELGFCYEQYF; CDR3nt: TGCACCCCGACGGAGCTGGGCTTTTGCTACGAGCAGTACTTC
d_gene: NA; abundance: NA; j_gene: TRBJ2-5; v_gene: TRBV19; CDR3aa: CASSIVLGNQETQYF; CDR3nt: TGTGCCAGTAGTATAGTTTTAGGAAACCAAGAGACCCAGTACTTC